This T cell receptor beta chain was identified in a study of vaccination and CD4 T cells after COVID-19. Background on the study: Post-COVID draws followed diagnosis by a median roughly 100 days (range 35 to 161). Sampling that followed vaccination took place a median 72 days after dose two, within a range of 14 to 241.

A remark on this clonotype: Its cognate antigen is unknown.

Treatment indicated: approximately nine-day PBMC culture with coronavirus spike peptide pools or control peptides (ViraFEST assay). TCRs were sequenced by ViraFEST after antigen-specific T cells had been expanded with peptide pools. Before Alpha, Beta and Delta appeared in the US, convalescents tested positive (March–late 2020). Oncomine TCR Beta short-read sequencing was applied to DNA from cultured CD4+ T cells. One entry per CDR3 protein results from TCRdb running MiXCR on the PCR reads. The data hold roughly 5,300 distinct CDR3 sequences, with about half observed a single time. After removal of 3 bases from V and 0 bases from J, the junction contained 0 bases not matched to a gene. From germline, CDR1 is DFQATT and CDR2 SNEGSKA (reference sequence). CDR3 length: 15 residues.

The chain carries TRBV20-1 and TRBJ2-1; 12 positions agree with TRBD2. The TCR sequence derives from a human donor who had recovered from COVID-19. The sequencing sample was made of CD4+ T cells from blood, cultured in vitro. The CDR3 DNA follows: TGCAGTGCTAGGACTAGCGGGGGCTCCTACAATGAGCAGTTCTTC. It codes for CSARTSGGSYNEQFF.